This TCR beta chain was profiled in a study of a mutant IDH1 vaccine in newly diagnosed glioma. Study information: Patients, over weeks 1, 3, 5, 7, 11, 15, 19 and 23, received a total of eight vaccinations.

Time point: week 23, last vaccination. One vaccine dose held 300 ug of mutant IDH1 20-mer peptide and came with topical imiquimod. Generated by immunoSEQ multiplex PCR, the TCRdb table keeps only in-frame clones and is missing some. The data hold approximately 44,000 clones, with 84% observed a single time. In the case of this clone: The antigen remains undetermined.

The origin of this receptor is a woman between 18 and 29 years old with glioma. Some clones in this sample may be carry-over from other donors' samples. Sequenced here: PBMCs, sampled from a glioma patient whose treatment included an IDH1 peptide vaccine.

CDR3: CASSQTRVVTDTQYF. CDR3 DNA sequence: TGTGCCAGCAGCCAAACTAGGGTCGTCACAGATACGCAGTATTTT. The chain recombines TRBV4-2 with TRBJ2-3, with TRBD2 as a possible D gene (5 bases). CDR1 and CDR2 (germline): LGHNA, YNFKEQ. Trimming stripped 2 bases from V and 2 bases from J, with 11 bases between. This CDR3 has 15 amino acids.